This is a list of T cell receptor beta chains from one sample in a study of T cell repertoires in cytomegalovirus infection. TCRdb processed the reads anew with MiXCR; each CDR3 protein has one entry. The repertoire holds 560,000 or so distinct CDR3 sequences, with about 15% as singletons. Input material: CD8+ T cells from PBMCs. Receptors originate from a human donor in good health (CMV status not recorded). Some clones in this sample may be carry-over from other donors' samples. The CDR3 runs from the conserved cysteine through the conserved F or W. Fields, in order: CDR3 length, J gene, D gene, V gene, clone size, CDR3 DNA, CDR3 protein. D genes are given only for firm matches. Some rows have no size entry. The others give once, few or many, or a class for an expanded clone.

length: 14; J: TRBJ2-2; D: TRBD2; V: TRBV2; size: NA; DNA: TGTGCCACCTTAGCGGGATCGAACACCGGGGAGCTGTTTTTT; CDR3: CATLAGSNTGELFF
length: 17; J: TRBJ2-2; D: NA; V: TRBV29-1; size: few; DNA: TGCAGCGTTGAAACCGTCAAAAAGCGCACGAACACCGGGGAGCTGTTTTTT; CDR3: CSVETVKKRTNTGELFF
length: 15; J: TRBJ2-7; D: TRBD1; V: TRBV28; size: few; DNA: TGTGCCAGCAGTTCACGTCGGGACAGGGCGTACGAGCAGTACTTC; CDR3: CASSSRRDRAYEQYF
length: 14; J: TRBJ1-4; D: TRBD1; V: TRBV27; size: many; DNA: TGTGCCAGCAGCCCCTCCGGGACAGCGGAAAAACTGTTTTTT; CDR3: CASSPSGTAEKLFF
length: 18; J: TRBJ2-7; D: TRBD1; V: TRBV7-8; size: many; DNA: TGTGCCAGCAGCAACCGGGACAGGGGTCGAGGGGGCCCCTACGAGCAGTACTTC; CDR3: CASSNRDRGRGGPYEQYF
length: 15; J: TRBJ1-6; D: NA; V: TRBV19; size: NA; DNA: TGTGCCAGTAGTATCTTGACGGAAAATAATTCACCCCTCCACTTT; CDR3: CASSILTENNSPLHF
length: 16; J: TRBJ1-2; D: NA; V: TRBV10-3; size: NA; DNA: TGTGCCATCAGTGAGTCGATCCAGGGGCTAGGCTATGGCTACACCTTC; CDR3: CAISESIQGLGYGYTF
length: 15; J: TRBJ2-7; D: TRBD1; V: TRBV27; size: many; DNA: TGTGCCAGCAGCCCCGGGTACAGGGGGCTGGAAGAGCAGTACTTC; CDR3: CASSPGYRGLEEQYF
length: 15; J: TRBJ1-1; D: NA; V: TRBV7-9; size: many; DNA: TGTGCCAGCAGCGATTTGAAGGGACTGAACACTGAAGCTTTCTTT; CDR3: CASSDLKGLNTEAFF
length: 14; J: TRBJ1-2; D: NA; V: TRBV12-3/TRBV12-4; size: many; DNA: TGTGCCAGCAGTTTAGGCGGGGGGAACTATGGCTACACCTTC; CDR3: CASSLGGGNYGYTF